This T cell receptor beta chain was captured by sequencing in a study of neurological immune-mediated disorders. V shed 4 bases and J shed 7 bases, with 17 bases lying between them. The CDR3 length is 13 residues. CDR1 is DFQATT, CDR2 SNEGSKA, per germline (reference sequence). Study-wide results and caveats: TCR clonal expansion peaked in HTLV-1-associated myelopathy patients and was lowest in multiple sclerosis patients. Phylogenetic grouping placed 18 of 34 multiple sclerosis patients' repertoires in one related-CDR3 cluster, a possible signature.

On this clonotype itself: The antigen is undetermined.

The cDNA was generated through 5'RACE incorporating 10-nucleotide random UMIs. TCRdb ran MiXCR on the 5' RACE reads and lists one entry per CDR3 protein. The profile covers about 65,000 distinct CDR3 sequences, with roughly 4% appearing a single time and 2.5% to 3% taken by the ten largest. Stored at -80 C, 2 million PBMCs were the source of the unsorted libraries. The sequencing sample was made of PBMCs. The receptor comes from a man over 45 with multiple sclerosis. The chain is built from TRBV20-1 and TRBJ2-7, with D tentatively TRBD2 (5 bases). CDR3 in amino acids: CSAIREGVWEQYF. The CDR3 nucleotides read TGCAGTGCTATCCGGGAAGGAGTATGGGAGCAGTACTTC.